This TCR beta chain was profiled in a study of T cells expressing NK-cell markers. Across the study: TCR beta repertoires came from sorted CD3+CD56+NKG2C+, CD3+CD56+NKG2C- and CD3+CD56-NKG2C+ T cells. Study conclusions and caveats: Dominant NKG2C+ clonotypes made up roughly 1.0-7.5% of CD8+ T cells in about six donors. The HCMV specificity of the expanded NKG2C+ T cell clones stayed unresolved.

This CDR3 is 15 amino acids long. TCRdb reprocessed the 5' RACE reads and stores each CDR3 protein as one record, lacking DNA. This sample lists roughly 150,000 distinct CDR3 sequences; its ten largest clones have approximately 18%. Concerning this clonotype itself: The target antigen is unknown.

The rearrangement links TRBV12-3 or TRBV12-4 to TRBJ2-2; TCRdb returns TRBD1, unconfirmable since there is no DNA. The source is a woman aged 18-70 years in good health. Sequencing input: blood T cells: a sorted CD56 or NKG2C T cell subset, CD4+ or CD8+ T cells, or bulk PBMC T cells (not recorded which). The CDR3: CASSPGQGATGELFF.